The 2 T cell receptor beta chains reported below all come from one sample, sequenced in a study of identical twins. TCRdb reanalysed the 5' RACE reads using MiXCR and keeps one entry per CDR3 protein. The sample has under 450,000 distinct CDR3 sequences, about a fifth seen once; the top ten hold 9% to 15%. The specimen sequenced was naive T cells sorted from blood. The receptor set was obtained from a man aged 50-60 years in good health.

This clonotype was picked up many times. The chain links TRBV20-1 to TRBJ2-3, with 9 positions matching TRBD2. The germline V gene encodes CDR1 DFQATT and CDR2 SNEGSKA (reference sequence). The CDR3 length is 15 residues. Unmatched junction bases numbered 8, after V lost 5 bases and J lost 2 bases. CDR3 residues: CSAGTLAGNTDTQYF. CDR3 nucleotide sequence: TGCAGTGCTGGAACCCTAGCGGGAAACACAGATACGCAGTATTTT.

The chain carries TRBV7-2 and TRBJ2-7; 10 nucleotides align to TRBD2. Germline V gives CDR1 SGHTA, CDR2 FQGNSA. The CDR3 sequence is 17 residues long. The V segment lost 2 bases and the J segment 4 bases; nucleotides outside the gene matches: 11. For the CDR3, the DNA is TGTGCCAGCAGCTTATCTTATGCGTCTAGCGGGAGTTACGAGCAGTACTTC. Amino acid sequence: CASSLSYASSGSYEQYF.